The rows below give T cell receptor beta chains drawn from one sample of a study of cytomegalovirus exposure and HLA in healthy donors. Method: immunoSEQ multiplex PCR; TCRdb's copy keeps in-frame clones and lacks some. Among around 140,000 clones listed, around 82% were seen once. Source material: PBMCs. Receptors originate from a female donor in good health and CMV-seronegative. The CDR3 runs from the conserved cysteine through the conserved F or W. D genes are given only for firm matches. Size is stated for part of the rows, as once, few or many counts, or as a class when the clone is expanded.

TRBD1	TRBV5-1	TRBJ1-2	.	TGCGCCAGCAGCGTAGGGACAGGGGAGAGGGTTGGCTACACCTTC	CASSVGTGERVGYTF
TRBD1	TRBV7-8	TRBJ2-7	.	TGTGCCAGCACCCCCAGAGGGACAGGGATAAAGTTTGTCTACGAGCAGTACTTC	CASTPRGTGIKFVYEQYF
.	TRBV30	TRBJ2-1	.	TGTGCCACAGCCGGACAGTTCTCCTACAATGAGCAGTTCTTC	CATAGQFSYNEQFF
TRBD1	TRBV15	TRBJ1-2	once	TGTGCCACCAGCAGAGATCGGACAGGGGGGAATGGCTACACCTTC	CATSRDRTGGNGYTF
.	TRBV27	TRBJ1-3	.	TGTGCCAGCAGTTTAGCAGCTGGAAACACCATATATTTT	CASSLAAGNTIYF
.	TRBV7-8	TRBJ1-6	once	TGTGCCAGCAGCTTAAAAGCAGGGGCGAATTCCTATAATTCACCCCTCCACTTT	CASSLKAGANSYNSPLHF
.	TRBV6-1	TRBJ1-5	few	TGTGCCAGCAGTGACCGAGAACAGCCCCAGCATTTT	CASSDREQPQHF
.	TRBV27	TRBJ1-5	.	TGTGCCAGTCCCGATTCGACGGAGGTGACCGATAGCAATCAGCCCCAGCATTTT	CASPDSTEVTDSNQPQHF
TRBD1	TRBV19	TRBJ2-1	.	TGTGCCAGTAGTATGGACAGGAGCTCCTACAATGAGCAGTTCTTC	CASSMDRSSYNEQFF
.	TRBV6-5	TRBJ2-7	.	TGTGCCAGCAGTCAAGCGTGGGGCAGCTACGAGCAGTACTTC	CASSQAWGSYEQYF
TRBD2	TRBV30	TRBJ2-1	.	TGTGCCTTCCGAGCGGGAACTAGCGGGAGTGCCTCCTACAATGAGCAGTTCTTC	CAFRAGTSGSASYNEQFF
TRBD1	TRBV11-2	TRBJ2-7	.	TGTGCCAGCAGCTTAGGACAGGGGGCGGAAGAGCAGTACTTC	CASSLGQGAEEQYF
TRBD1	TRBV27	TRBJ2-7	.	TGTGCCAGCAGTTTGGGACAGGGAAACTACGAGCAGTACTTC	CASSLGQGNYEQYF
TRBD2	TRBV4-2	TRBJ2-7	.	TGTGCCAGCAGCCAAGATACTAGCGGGATAGGGGGGTCCTACGAGCAGTACTTC	CASSQDTSGIGGSYEQYF
.	TRBV11-2	TRBJ1-6	.	TGTGCCAGCAGCTTAGAGGGAGTCCGGGATTCACCCCTCCACTTT	CASSLEGVRDSPLHF
TRBD1	TRBV27	TRBJ1-5	.	TGTGCCAGCAGTTTCAGGGGGCCCAGCAATCAGCCCCAGCATTTT	CASSFRGPSNQPQHF
.	TRBV28	TRBJ2-2	.	TGTGCCAGCAGTTTCAGGGGGGTCGGGGAGCTGTTTTTT	CASSFRGVGELFF
.	TRBV15	TRBJ2-1	.	TGTGCCACCAGCAGAGATCGAGGCAGGGTGGGGTTCTTC	CATSRDRGRVGFF
TRBD1	TRBV7-6	TRBJ1-1	few	TGTGCCAGCAGCCAATTCACAGGGGGGAACACTGAAGCTTTCTTT	CASSQFTGGNTEAFF
.	TRBV28	TRBJ1-2	.	TGTGCCAGCAGAAGAAGTCGGGACTCGTTCCGCGGCTACACCTTC	CASRRSRDSFRGYTF
.	TRBV5-1	TRBJ1-1	few	TGCGCCAGCAGCTTGACAGGGCCAGCGGCTGAAGCTTTCTTT	CASSLTGPAAEAFF
.	TRBV4-2	TRBJ1-6	.	TGTGCCAGCAGCCAAGATAGGGGGTCTGGAAATAATTCACCCCTCCACTTT	CASSQDRGSGNNSPLHF
.	TRBV29-1	TRBJ2-3	.	TGCAGCGTTGCCTCCGGGACAGATACGCAGTATTTT	CSVASGTDTQYF
TRBD1	TRBV2	TRBJ2-7	.	TGTGCCAGCAGTGAAGTGGGACAGGGGGACTCCTACGAGCAGTACTTC	CASSEVGQGDSYEQYF
.	TRBV5-8	TRBJ1-2	few	TGTGCCAGCAGCTTGCGCAGGGTTTGGGGTCACTACACCTTC	CASSLRRVWGHYTF
.	TRBV28	TRBJ2-5	.	TGTGCCAGCAGTTTACAGTACCAAGAGACCCAGTACTTC	CASSLQYQETQYF
.	TRBV25-1	TRBJ1-2	.	TGTGCCAGCAGTGAATGGGGCAGCTTTCTCGGGGGCTACACCTTC	CASSEWGSFLGGYTF
.	TRBV7-9	TRBJ1-2	.	TGTTCCAGCAGCTTAGGGGAGTATCAATGGGGCTACACCTTC	CSSSLGEYQWGYTF
.	TRBV9	TRBJ1-6	few	TGTGCCAGCAGCGTAGCAACAGAGAATTCACCCCTCCACTTT	CASSVATENSPLHF
TRBD1	TRBV18	TRBJ1-1	few	TGTGCCAGCTCACCACCCGCAGGGGGCACTGAAGCTTTCTTT	CASSPPAGGTEAFF
.	TRBV27	TRBJ1-3	.	TGTGCCAGCAGTTGGCGGGGGGGCTTGGGAGGAAACACCATATATTTT	CASSWRGGLGGNTIYF
.	TRBV2	TRBJ2-7	.	TGTGCCAGCATGGAGTCCTACGAGCAGTACTTC	CASMESYEQYF
TRBD1	TRBV19	TRBJ1-1	.	TGTGCCAGTAGTATCGGGACAGGGAAAAAGGCTGAAGCTTTCTTT	CASSIGTGKKAEAFF
.	TRBV27	TRBJ2-7	.	TGTGCCAGCAGTTTCCGTAGCGGATATGTCGAGCAGTACTTC	CASSFRSGYVEQYF
TRBD1	TRBV4-1	TRBJ1-3	few	TGCGCCAGCAGCCCACGGACAGGGGACCAGTCTGGAAACACCATATATTTT	CASSPRTGDQSGNTIYF
.	TRBV4-3	TRBJ2-2	.	TGCGCCAGCAGCCAAGGGGGAGTCCCCGGGGAGCTGTTTTTT	CASSQGGVPGELFF
TRBD2	TRBV9	TRBJ2-1	.	TGTGCCAGCAGCGTTCGACTAGCGGGAGAAGGCGAGCAGTTCTTC	CASSVRLAGEGEQFF
TRBD1	TRBV19	TRBJ1-1	.	TGTGCCAGTACCCGGGGACAGGGGGTAACTGAAGCTTTCTTT	CASTRGQGVTEAFF
.	TRBV27	TRBJ2-1	.	TGTGCCAGCAGTTTATCTGCGCTAGTTCCCAATGAGCAGTTCTTC	CASSLSALVPNEQFF
.	TRBV28	TRBJ1-2	.	TGTGCCAGCAGTAATCTTAACTATGGCTACACCTTC	CASSNLNYGYTF
.	TRBV29-1	TRBJ2-2	.	TGCAGCGGGGGCGAGAGGATGTCCGGGGAGCTGTTTTTT	CSGGERMSGELFF
.	TRBV6-1	TRBJ1-1	few	TGTGCCAGCAGTGAAGAGGCAGGTAGTAAAGCTTTCTTT	CASSEEAGSKAFF
TRBD2	TRBV9	TRBJ2-7	.	TGTGCCAGCAGCGCTAGCGGGAGGGTCTACGAGCAGTACTTC	CASSASGRVYEQYF
TRBD1	TRBV9	TRBJ2-7	.	TGTGCCAGCAGCGTAGGGACAGGGTGGCCGCACGAGCAGTACTTC	CASSVGTGWPHEQYF
.	TRBV27	TRBJ1-1	.	TGTGCCAGCAGTCTACGGGGTAACACTGAAGCTTTCTTT	CASSLRGNTEAFF
TRBD1	TRBV25-1	TRBJ1-1	.	TGTGCCAGCAGTGCCACAGGGGTCACTGAAGCCTTCTTT	CASSATGVTEAFF
.	TRBV6-5	TRBJ1-1	few	TGTGCCAGCAGGACACCGGGACACCTGAACACTGAAGCTTTCTTT	CASRTPGHLNTEAFF
.	TRBV28	TRBJ1-2	.	TGTGCCAGCAGTTTAGAGGAGCGGGATATGGCTGGCTACACCTTC	CASSLEERDMAGYTF
TRBD1	TRBV29-1	TRBJ2-2	.	TGCAGCGTTGAAGGGGGACCCCGGGACAGGGGGATCGGAAGAGGGGAGCTGTTTTTT	CSVEGGPRDRGIGRGELFF
TRBD1	TRBV5-4	TRBJ2-2	.	TGTGCCAGCAGCTTAAACAGGGGGATTGTCGGGGAGCTGTTTTTT	CASSLNRGIVGELFF
TRBD1	TRBV5-1	TRBJ1-2	once	TGCGCCAGCAGCTCGGGACAGGGGTCCTCTTATGGCTACACCTTC	CASSSGQGSSYGYTF
.	TRBV15	TRBJ2-3	.	TGTGCCACCAGCACCAACGTGGGCCTTTCAGATACGCAGTATTTT	CATSTNVGLSDTQYF
.	TRBV5-6	TRBJ2-5	.	TGTGCCAGCAGCTTCCCACTAGGGGGAGTGGAGACCCAGTACTTC	CASSFPLGGVETQYF
.	TRBV30	TRBJ1-2	.	TGTGCCTGGAGTGTATTGGCAGGCTATGGCTACCCCTTC	CAWSVLAGYGYPF
.	TRBV7-9	TRBJ2-7	.	TGTGCCAGCAGCTTAGCAGGGACTTCTTCCTACGAGCAGTACTTC	CASSLAGTSSYEQYF